These T cell receptor beta chains were read from a single sample in a study of cytomegalovirus exposure and HLA in healthy donors. Profiled with immunoSEQ multiplex PCR; TCRdb holds only in-frame clones, not every one. The sample contains 150,000 to 200,000 clones, roughly four fifths of which appear only once. The sample was PBMCs. The receptors were sampled from a man younger than 30 in good health and CMV-seronegative. The CDR3 runs from the conserved cysteine through the conserved F or W. For some rows the clone size is stated as once, few or many, or as a class when expanded; others skip it.

J	size	length	V	CDR3
TRBJ2-1	NA	16	TRBV4-2	CASSSSGLAGGKPSVF
TRBJ2-7	NA	16	TRBV5-4	CASSLRQGGSWAEQYF
TRBJ2-3	few	16	TRBV6-1	CASSEGGTVSTDTQYF
TRBJ2-7	NA	15	TRBV4-3	CASSQGRGPAYEQYF
TRBJ1-2	NA	15	TRBV6-5	CASSPDPPGVYGYTF
TRBJ2-5	NA	15	TRBV7-5	CARSKQRGGIETQYF
TRBJ2-7	NA	14	TRBV4-3	CASSHTTISDEQYF
TRBJ2-2	NA	16	TRBV29-1	CSVDLREGGDTGELFF
TRBJ2-1	NA	14	TRBV27	CASFGQGAYNEQFF
TRBJ2-7	NA	15	TRBV7-9	CASSFGQGIPYEQYF
TRBJ2-3	NA	17	TRBV5-6	CASSSPLLAGNTDTQYF
TRBJ2-7	NA	12	TRBV30	CALSWHSYEQYF
TRBJ1-6	NA	15	TRBV21-1	CASSKGGQGGSPLHF
TRBJ2-2	NA	15	TRBV6-1	CASSLSGIGTGELFF
TRBJ2-7	NA	14	TRBV4-2	CASSQPGQKDEQYF
TRBJ1-1	once	16	TRBV28	CASSSPPGQGAGKAFF
TRBJ2-2	NA	13	TRBV6-5	CASSATSTGELFF
TRBJ1-2	NA	19	TRBV13	CASSSTHRFANLLNYGYTF
TRBJ2-7	NA	15	TRBV9	CASSVDPQGNYEQYF
TRBJ2-1	NA	17	TRBV7-9	CASSLALQGASYNEQFF
TRBJ1-2	NA	15	TRBV27	CASSFEQGAFYGYTF
NA	NA	14	TRBV7-6	CASSLNSYSYEQYF
TRBJ2-7	NA	15	TRBV27	CASSWGEGTVYEQYF
TRBJ2-1	NA	17	TRBV10-3	CAISEMVAGIPNNEQFF
TRBJ2-7	NA	14	TRBV9	CASSVGRGSYEQYF
TRBJ2-3	NA	16	TRBV7-6	CASSENRGGWTDTQYF
TRBJ1-2	NA	12	TRBV6-4	CASSNSNYGYTF
TRBJ2-7	NA	14	TRBV28	CASSFRTGGNEQYF
TRBJ2-7	few	12	TRBV14	CASSRTSYEQYF
TRBJ2-1	NA	15	TRBV19	CASSIGRGSYNEQFF
TRBJ2-3	NA	16	TRBV7-9	CASSSRDSSSTDTQYF
TRBJ2-1	NA	18	TRBV7-9	CSSSRPEASGGAANEQFF
TRBJ2-2	NA	14	TRBV18	CASSPSSNTGELFF
TRBJ1-1	NA	14	TRBV27	CASSLGRGDTEAFF
TRBJ2-5	once	13	TRBV5-5	CASSLTNQETQYF
TRBJ2-3	NA	17	TRBV4-1	CASSQNPTGESTDTQYF
TRBJ2-7	NA	13	TRBV5-6	CASSRGFPYEQYF
TRBJ1-5	NA	13	TRBV6-6	CASTSGLNQPQHF
TRBJ1-1	NA	11	TRBV11-2	CAILRRTEAFF
TRBJ1-2	NA	13	TRBV7-2	CASSLGLRAGYTF
TRBJ2-5	NA	18	TRBV9	CASSPRTGRLLPQETQYF
TRBJ2-5	NA	13	TRBV29-1	CSVGTGGRETQYF
TRBJ2-3	NA	15	TRBV11-3	CASSDGRVRTDTQYF
TRBJ2-5	NA	14	TRBV10-2	CASSGPAYQETQYF
TRBJ2-7	few	16	TRBV4-3	CASSQDGTSGTYEQYF
TRBJ1-5	NA	14	TRBV28	CASFGGTADQPQHF